This T cell receptor (beta chain) derives from a study of PD-L1 blockade in urothelial cancer. About the research overall: Atezolizumab was started by patients at some point between 2013 and 2014 at 1,200 mg intravenously every 3 weeks.

Assay: immunoSEQ multiplex PCR; the TCRdb copy retains only in-frame clones and omits some. This table has over 45,000 clones, about 85% appearing once. V was pared by 2 bases and J by 5 bases, with 8 bases of the junction left unmatched. CDR1 and CDR2 (germline): KGHSH, LQKENI. The CDR3 extends over 16 amino acids. This clonotype was obtained from a man in his sixties with urothelial cancer. The sample was PBMCs, taken around atezolizumab (anti-PD-L1) treatment. V gene TRBV18 combines with J gene TRBJ2-1; the match to TRBD2 covers 8 bases. The CDR3 region is CASSPSVGGGNNEQFF. The DNA of the CDR3 is TGTGCCAGCTCACCATCCGTCGGCGGGGGGAACAATGAGCAGTTCTTC.